The sequence of this TCR beta chain was determined in a study of CD8 T cells in Susac syndrome. An amount of RNA that ranged from roughly 0.5 to 1 ug was reverse transcribed with random hexamers. A multiplex approach, immunoSEQ multiplex PCR, amplified TCR beta CDR3 across 54 Vbeta and 13 Jbeta. TCRdb reanalysed the immunoSEQ multiplex PCR reads using MiXCR and keeps one entry per CDR3 protein. In the table there are about 210,000 distinct CDR3 sequences, 95% of which are singletons. V lost 1 base, J lost 6 bases, and 10 bases lay in between. In germline, CDR1 is PRHDT, CDR2 FYEKMQ (reference sequence). The CDR3 sequence is 13 residues long. TCR beta was sequenced from blood CD8+ and CD4+ T cells. In contrast to the negatively isolated CD8+ and CD4+ T cells, TEMRA cells were FACS-enriched.

Sequencing was done on a sample of CD4+ T cells from PBMCs. The rearrangement links TRBV13 to TRBJ2-7; maybe TRBD2 (6 bases). The receptor was derived from a human donor with multiple sclerosis. The CDR3 loop reads CASSLVRGREQYF. The CDR3 region has the DNA TGTGCCAGCAGCTTAGTGCGGGGACGCGAGCAGTACTTC.